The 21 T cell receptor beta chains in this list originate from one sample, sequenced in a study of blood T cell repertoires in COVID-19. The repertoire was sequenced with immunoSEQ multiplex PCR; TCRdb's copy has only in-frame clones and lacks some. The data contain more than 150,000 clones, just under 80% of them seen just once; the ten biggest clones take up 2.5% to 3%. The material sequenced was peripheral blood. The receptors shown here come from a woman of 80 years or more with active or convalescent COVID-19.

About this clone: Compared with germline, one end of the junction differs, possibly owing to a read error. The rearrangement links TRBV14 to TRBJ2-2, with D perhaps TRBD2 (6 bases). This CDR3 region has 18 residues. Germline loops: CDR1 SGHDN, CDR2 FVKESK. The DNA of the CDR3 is TGTGCCAGCAGCCAAGATCGAAGGTGGGGGAGGAACGCCGGGGAGCTGTTTTTT. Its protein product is CASSQDRRWGRNAGELFF.

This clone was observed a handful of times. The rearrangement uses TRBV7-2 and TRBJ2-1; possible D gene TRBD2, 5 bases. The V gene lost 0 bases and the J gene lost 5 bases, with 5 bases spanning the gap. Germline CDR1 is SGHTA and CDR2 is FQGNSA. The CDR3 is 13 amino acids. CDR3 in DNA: TGTGCCAGCAGCTTAGCGGAGGACAATGAGCAGTTCTTC. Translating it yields CASSLAEDNEQFF.

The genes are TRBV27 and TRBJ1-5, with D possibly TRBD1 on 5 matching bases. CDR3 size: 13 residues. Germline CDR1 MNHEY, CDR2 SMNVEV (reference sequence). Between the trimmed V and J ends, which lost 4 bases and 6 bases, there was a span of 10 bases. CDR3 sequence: CASSWGEGQPQHF. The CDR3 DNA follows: TGTGCCAGCAGTTGGGGGGAGGGTCAGCCCCAGCATTTT.

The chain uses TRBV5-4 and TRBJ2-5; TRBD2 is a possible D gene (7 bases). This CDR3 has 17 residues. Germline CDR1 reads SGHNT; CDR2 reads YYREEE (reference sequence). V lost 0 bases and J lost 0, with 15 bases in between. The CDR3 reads CASSLAAGGGDQETQYF. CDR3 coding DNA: TGTGCCAGCAGCTTGGCGGCTGGCGGGGGCGACCAAGAGACCCAGTACTTC.

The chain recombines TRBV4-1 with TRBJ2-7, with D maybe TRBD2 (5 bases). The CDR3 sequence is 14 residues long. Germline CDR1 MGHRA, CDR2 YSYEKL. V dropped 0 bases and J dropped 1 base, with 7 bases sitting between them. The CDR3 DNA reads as TGCGCCAGCAGCCAAGATCTAGCATCCTACGAGCAGTACTTC. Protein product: CASSQDLASYEQYF.

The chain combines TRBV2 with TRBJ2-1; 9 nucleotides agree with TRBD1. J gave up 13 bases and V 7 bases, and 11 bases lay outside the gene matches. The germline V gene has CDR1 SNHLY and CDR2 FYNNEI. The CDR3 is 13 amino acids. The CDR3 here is CASNLGTGNVQFF. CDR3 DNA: TGTGCCAGCAACCTAGGGACAGGGAACGTCCAGTTCTTC. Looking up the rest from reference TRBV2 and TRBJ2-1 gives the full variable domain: EPEVTQTPSHQVTQMGQEVILRCVPISNHLYFYWYRQILGQKVEFLVSFYNNEISEKSEIFDDQFSVERPDGSNFTLKIRSTKLEDSAMYFCASNLGTGNVQFFGPGTRLTVL.

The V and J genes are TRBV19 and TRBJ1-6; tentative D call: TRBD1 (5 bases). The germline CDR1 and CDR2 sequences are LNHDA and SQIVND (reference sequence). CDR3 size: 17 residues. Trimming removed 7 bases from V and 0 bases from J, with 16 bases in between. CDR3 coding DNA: TGTGCCAGTAACCGAAGGGGCCAGAGCTCCTATAATTCACCCCTCCACTTT. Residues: CASNRRGQSSYNSPLHF. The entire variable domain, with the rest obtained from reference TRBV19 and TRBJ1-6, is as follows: DGGITQSPKYLFRKEGQNVTLSCEQNLNHDAMYWYRQDPGQGLRLIYYSQIVNDFQKGDIAEGYSVSREKKESFPLTVTSAQKNPTAFYLCASNRRGQSSYNSPLHFGNGTRLTVT.

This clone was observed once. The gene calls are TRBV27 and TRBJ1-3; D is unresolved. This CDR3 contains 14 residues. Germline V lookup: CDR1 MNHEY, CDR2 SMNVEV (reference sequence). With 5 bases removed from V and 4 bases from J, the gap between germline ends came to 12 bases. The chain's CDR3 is CASSLGSLGNTIYF. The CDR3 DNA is TGTGCCAGCAGTCTCGGGTCACTGGGAAACACCATATATTTT.

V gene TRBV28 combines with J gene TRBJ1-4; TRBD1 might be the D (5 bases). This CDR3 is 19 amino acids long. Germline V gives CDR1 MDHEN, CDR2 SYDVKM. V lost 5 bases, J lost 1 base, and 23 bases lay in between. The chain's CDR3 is CASSPVLLAGWGTNEKLFF. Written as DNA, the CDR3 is TGTGCCAGCAGTCCAGTTCTTCTGGCAGGGTGGGGAACTAATGAAAAACTGTTTTTT.

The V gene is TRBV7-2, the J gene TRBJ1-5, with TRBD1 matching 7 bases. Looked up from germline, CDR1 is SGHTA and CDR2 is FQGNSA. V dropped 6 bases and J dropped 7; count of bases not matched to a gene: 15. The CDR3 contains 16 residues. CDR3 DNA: TGTGCCAGCAGTTTAACTTATACAGGGGATAGGCAGCCCCAGCATTTT. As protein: CASSLTYTGDRQPQHF.

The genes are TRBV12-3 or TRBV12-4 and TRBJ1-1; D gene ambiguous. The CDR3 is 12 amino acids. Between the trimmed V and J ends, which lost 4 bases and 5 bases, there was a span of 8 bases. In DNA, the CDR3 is TGTGCCAGCAGTTACGAGGTGACTGAAGCTTTCTTT. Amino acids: CASSYEVTEAFF.

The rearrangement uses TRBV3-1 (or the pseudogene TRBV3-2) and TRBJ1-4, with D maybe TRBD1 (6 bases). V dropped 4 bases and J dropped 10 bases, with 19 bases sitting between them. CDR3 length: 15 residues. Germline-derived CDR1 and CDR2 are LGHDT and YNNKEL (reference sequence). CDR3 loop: CASSLSTGRRVKLFF. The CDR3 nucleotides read TGTGCCAGCAGCCTCTCGACAGGCCGGAGAGTAAAACTGTTTTTT.

The CDR3 DNA reads TGTGCCAGCAGCGACCAACAGGGGGTGGATAGCAATCAGCCCCAGCATTTT. This gives the protein CASSDQQGVDSNQPQHF. The chain carries TRBV11-3 and TRBJ1-5, with 8 bases lining up with TRBD1. The CDR3 sequence is 17 residues long. Losses at the gene ends were 5 bases for V and 0 bases for J; bases not matched to a gene: 9. Germline CDR1 and CDR2: SGHNT and YENEEA.

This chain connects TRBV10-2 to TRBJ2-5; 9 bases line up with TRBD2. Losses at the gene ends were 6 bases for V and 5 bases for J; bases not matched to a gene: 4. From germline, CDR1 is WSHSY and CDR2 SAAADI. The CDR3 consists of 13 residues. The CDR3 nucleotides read TGCGCCAGCAGCTTTAGCGGGGGTGAGACCCAGTACTTC. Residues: CASSFSGGETQYF.

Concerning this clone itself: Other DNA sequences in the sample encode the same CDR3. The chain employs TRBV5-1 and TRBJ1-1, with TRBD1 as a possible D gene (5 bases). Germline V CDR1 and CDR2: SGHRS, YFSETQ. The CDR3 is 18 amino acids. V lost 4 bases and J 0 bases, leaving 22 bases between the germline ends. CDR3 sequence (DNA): TGCGCCAGCAGCCCCGGGCCGCGCGGGGGGTTTGTGAACACTGAAGCTTTCTTT. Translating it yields CASSPGPRGGFVNTEAFF. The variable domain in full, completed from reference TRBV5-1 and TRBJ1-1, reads KAGVTQTPRYLIKTRGQQVTLSCSPISGHRSVSWYQQTPGQGLQFLFEYFSETQRNKGNFPGRFSGRQFSNSRSEMNVSTLELGDSALYLCASSPGPRGGFVNTEAFFGQGTRLTVV.

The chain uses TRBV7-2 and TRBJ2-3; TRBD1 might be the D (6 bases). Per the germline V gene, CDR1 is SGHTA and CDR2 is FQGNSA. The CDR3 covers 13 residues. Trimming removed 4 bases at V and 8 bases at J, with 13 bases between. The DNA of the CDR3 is TGTGCCAGCAGCTCTGTGGGCAGGGGTACGCAGTATTTT. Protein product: CASSSVGRGTQYF.

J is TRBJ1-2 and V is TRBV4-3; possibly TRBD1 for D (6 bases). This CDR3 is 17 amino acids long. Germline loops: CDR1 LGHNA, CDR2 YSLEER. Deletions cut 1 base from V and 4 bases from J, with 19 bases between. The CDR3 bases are TGCGCCAGCAGCCAAGGTGGTTTTAAGGGGGGGACCTATGGCTACACCTTC. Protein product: CASSQGGFKGGTYGYTF.

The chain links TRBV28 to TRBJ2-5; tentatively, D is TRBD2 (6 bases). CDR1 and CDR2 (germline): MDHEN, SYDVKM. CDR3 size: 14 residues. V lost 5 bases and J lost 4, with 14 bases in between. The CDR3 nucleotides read TGTGCCAGCAGTAGGAGGGTTGGGGCAGAGACCCAGTACTTC. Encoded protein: CASSRRVGAETQYF. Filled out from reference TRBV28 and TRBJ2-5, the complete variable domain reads DVKVTQSSRYLVKRTGEKVFLECVQDMDHENMFWYRQDPGLGLRLIYFSYDVKMKEKGDIPEGYSVSREKKERFSLILESASTNQTSMYLCASSRRVGAETQYFGPGTRLLVL.

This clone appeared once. The CDR3 protein is CASSLGTTSGGSYEQYF. CDR3 nucleotide sequence: TGTGCCAGCAGCTTAGGGACGACTAGCGGGGGTTCCTACGAGCAGTACTTC. This chain uses TRBV11-2 with TRBJ2-7, with 12 bases lining up with TRBD2. Trimming removed 1 base from V and 1 base from J; junction bases left unmatched: 5. Germline V gene data show CDR1 as SGHAT and CDR2 as FQNNGV. This CDR3 has 17 residues.

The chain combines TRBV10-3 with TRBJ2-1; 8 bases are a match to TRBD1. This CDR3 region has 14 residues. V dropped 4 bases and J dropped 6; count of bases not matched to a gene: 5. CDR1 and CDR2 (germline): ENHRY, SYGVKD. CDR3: CAISGQGFSNEQFF. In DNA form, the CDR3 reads TGTGCCATCAGTGGACAGGGGTTCTCCAATGAGCAGTTCTTC.

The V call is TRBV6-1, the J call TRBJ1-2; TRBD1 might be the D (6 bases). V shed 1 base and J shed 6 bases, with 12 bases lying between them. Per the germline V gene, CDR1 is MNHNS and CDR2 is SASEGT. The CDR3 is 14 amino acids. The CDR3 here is CASSEVAGGHGYTF. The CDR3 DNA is TGTGCCAGCAGTGAAGTGGCGGGGGGGCATGGCTACACCTTC.